This TCR beta chain was sequenced in a study of cytomegalovirus exposure and HLA in healthy donors. As for this clone: Its specificity is not known.

The CDR3 is 14 amino acids. Trimming took off 3 bases at V and 7 bases at J, with 13 bases between the two ends. CDR1 is KGHSH and CDR2 is LQKENI in the germline V gene. The donors were part of the validation cohort of more than 90 subjects. That cohort was separate from the first cohort, which comprised about 730 subjects. Study results and caveats: Whilst most TCR sequences proved rare, a subset of public TCRs occurred across many donors. Among TCR beta chains, those listed as cytomegalovirus-associated numbered fewer than 200.

Produced via immunoSEQ multiplex PCR; TCRdb's table is partial and in-frame only. The top ten clones hold 0.8% to 1% of a sample with about 160,000 clones, 96% of them seen once. This chain links TRBV18 with TRBJ2-1; tentative D call: TRBD2 (5 bases). This sequence was found in a woman aged 18-29 years in good health and CMV-seronegative. The sequenced material came from PBMCs. The DNA for the CDR3 is TGTGCCAGCTCACCCCCGGGCCGACTAAATGAGCAGTTCTTC. This sequence encodes CASSPPGRLNEQFF.